What follows are 28 T cell receptor beta chains derived from one specimen sequenced in a study of blood T cell repertoires in COVID-19. The repertoire was sequenced with immunoSEQ multiplex PCR; TCRdb's copy has only in-frame clones and lacks some. The sample has 85,000 to 120,000 clones, roughly nine tenths seen once. Sequencing used peripheral blood. Receptor source: a man in his fifties with active COVID-19.

This clone was recorded only once. The chain combines TRBV28 with TRBJ2-7; 7 nucleotides align to TRBD1. The CDR3 is 14 amino acids. V lost 4 bases, J lost 2 bases, and 5 bases stayed unmatched. The V gene's germline CDR1 is MDHEN and CDR2 SYDVKM. CDR3 nucleotides: TGTGCCAGCAGTTCCCCGACAGGGCCCTACGAGCAGTACTTC. It translates to CASSSPTGPYEQYF.

This sequence joins TRBV20-1 and TRBJ2-7, with D perhaps being TRBD1 or TRBD2 (6 bases each). The CDR3 loop spans 14 amino acids. The germline CDR1 and CDR2 sequences are DFQATT and SNEGSKA (reference sequence). Trimming cost V 3 bases and J 5 bases, with 17 bases left between them. CDR3 loop: CSASGGQGRDEQYF. In DNA form, the CDR3 reads TGCAGTGCTAGTGGGGGGCAGGGTAGAGACGAGCAGTACTTC.

The chain recombines TRBV19 with TRBJ1-2; possibly TRBD1 for D (5 bases). The germline V and J ends were trimmed by 3 bases and 6 bases, with 11 bases remaining between them. The germline CDR1 and CDR2 sequences are LNHDA and SQIVND (reference sequence). This CDR3 is 13 amino acids long. Here the CDR3 DNA reads TGTGCCAGTAGTATCCTGGGGCAGCATGGCTACACCTTC. This encodes CASSILGQHGYTF.

DNA of the CDR3: TGTGCCAGCAGCTTAAACAGGGGGACCAGGAACACTGAAGCTTTCTTT. Translating it yields CASSLNRGTRNTEAFF. The chain is built from TRBV7-6 and TRBJ1-1; 8 bases match TRBD1. Germline assignment: CDR1 SGHVS and CDR2 FNYEAQ. V was clipped by 2 bases and J by 1 base; unmatched bases: 6. This CDR3 contains 16 residues.

This chain links TRBV2 with TRBJ2-5; 8 bases agree with TRBD1. From germline, CDR1 is SNHLY and CDR2 FYNNEI. This CDR3 has 15 amino acids. The V and J ends lost 5 bases and 5 bases, in that order; junction bases with no gene match: 10. In nucleotides, the CDR3 is TGTGCCAGCAGTCTGAACAGGGGGGTCCACGAGACCCAGTACTTC. This gives the protein CASSLNRGVHETQYF. Supplemented by reference TRBV2 and TRBJ2-5, the full variable domain reads EPEVTQTPSHQVTQMGQEVILRCVPISNHLYFYWYRQILGQKVEFLVSFYNNEISEKSEIFDDQFSVERPDGSNFTLKIRSTKLEDSAMYFCASSLNRGVHETQYFGPGTRLLVL.

The rearrangement links TRBV15 to TRBJ2-5; the D is unclear. The CDR3 totals 14 residues. The V end was cut by 0 bases, the J end by 3 bases, with 8 bases between. Germline CDR1 is LNHNV and CDR2 is YYDKDF (reference sequence). The CDR3 bases are TGTGCCACCAGCAGAGACCCACAGAAAGAGACCCAGTACTTC. This codes for CATSRDPQKETQYF. The full variable domain, completed using reference TRBV15 and TRBJ2-5, is DAMVIQNPRYQVTQFGKPVTLSCSQTLNHNVMYWYQQKSSQAPKLLFHYYDKDFNNEADTPDNFQSRRPNTSFCFLDIRSPGLGDTAMYLCATSRDPQKETQYFGPGTRLLVL.

The chain has TRBV30 and TRBJ2-1, with 11 bases that match TRBD2. Germline CDR1 is GTSNPN and CDR2 is SVGIG (reference sequence). The CDR3 has 12 amino acids. V lost 5 bases and J lost 8; bases outside the gene matches: 2. This chain's CDR3 is CAWSSGGYEQFF. The CDR3 bases are TGTGCCTGGTCTAGCGGGGGGTATGAGCAGTTCTTC.

V usage is TRBV25-1 and J usage is TRBJ2-1; 7 bases fit TRBD1. Germline lookup yields CDR1 MGHDK and CDR2 SYGVNS. This CDR3 is built from 15 residues. Losses at the gene ends were 7 bases for V and 0 bases for J; bases not matched to a gene: 6. The CDR3 spells CASTRDRPSYNEQFF. The DNA of the CDR3 is TGTGCCAGCACCCGGGACAGACCCTCCTACAATGAGCAGTTCTTC. Drawing the rest from reference TRBV25-1 and TRBJ2-1, the complete variable domain is EADIYQTPRYLVIGTGKKITLECSQTMGHDKMYWYQQDPGMELHLIHYSYGVNSTEKGDLSSESTVSRIRTEHFPLTLESARPSHTSQYLCASTRDRPSYNEQFFGPGTRLTVL.

The V call is TRBV9, the J call TRBJ1-5; D not certain. The CDR3 has 14 residues. Germline V CDR1 and CDR2: SGDLS, YYNGEE. Between the trimmed V and J ends, which lost 0 bases and 6 bases, there was a span of 10 bases. CDR3 in amino acids: CASSVDGFSQPQHF. The CDR3 nucleotides read TGTGCCAGCAGCGTAGACGGGTTCTCTCAGCCCCAGCATTTT.

This chain uses TRBV6-5 with TRBJ2-7; a weak D match, TRBD1 (8 bases). CDR1 and CDR2 (germline): MNHEY, SVGAGI. The CDR3 is 14 residues long. Trimming removed 6 bases from V and 4 bases from J, with 16 bases in between. The CDR3 loop reads CASSPGQGGYEQYF. The CDR3 region has the DNA TGTGCCAGCAGCCCCGGACAGGGAGGGTACGAGCAGTACTTC.

V usage is TRBV6-6 and J usage is TRBJ1-2; 7 bases are shared with TRBD1. Germline CDR1 is MNHNY and CDR2 is SVGAGI (reference sequence). The CDR3 runs 14 residues. J gave up 2 bases and V 6 bases, and 6 bases lay outside the gene matches. CDR3 DNA sequence: TGTGCCAGCAGAAGCGGACAGGTGAACTATGGCTACACCTTC. This encodes CASRSGQVNYGYTF.

This clone was seen only once. The rearrangement links TRBV18 to TRBJ2-7; 8 nucleotides line up with TRBD2. The V and J ends lost 3 bases and 3 bases, in that order; junction bases with no gene match: 7. The CDR3 runs 15 residues. Germline values: CDR1 KGHSH, CDR2 LQKENI. The CDR3 sequence: CASSPEGLGNYEQYF. The CDR3 nucleotides are TGTGCCAGCTCACCTGAGGGACTAGGGAACTACGAGCAGTACTTC.

This clone was found a few times. The junction and the germline gene differ at one end; a read error may be behind it. The chain combines TRBV13 with TRBJ2-7; 7 nucleotides line up with TRBD1. This CDR3 spans 14 amino acids. Germline V CDR1 and CDR2: PRHDT, FYEKMQ (reference sequence). CDR3 residues: CASSLGGHTYEQYF. The CDR3 DNA reads as TGTGCCAGCAGCCTAGGGGGCCATACCTACGAGCAGTACTTC.

V is TRBV19 and J is TRBJ1-4; TRBD1 aligns across 7 bases. The CDR3 runs to 13 residues. Germline V lookup: CDR1 LNHDA, CDR2 SQIVND (reference sequence). The trim removed 6 bases at V and 8 bases at J, leaving 6 bases unmatched. The CDR3 nucleotides read TGTGCCAGTAGAAACAGGGGTGAAGAAAAACTGTTTTTT. Its protein product is CASRNRGEEKLFF.

This clone has just a few counts. The J gene is TRBJ1-1, the V gene TRBV6-1; D uncertain. CDR3 length equals 15 residues. Germline V gene lookup returns CDR1 MNHNS and CDR2 SASEGT. Trimming left V 2 bases short and J 4 bases short, with 14 bases between. The CDR3 sequence: CASSEFGSLGTEAFF. The CDR3 nucleotides are TGTGCCAGCAGTGAATTTGGCAGTCTTGGCACTGAAGCTTTCTTT.

CDR3 amino acids: CASSRSKGDFLQPYF. CDR3 DNA: TGTGCCAGCAGTAGATCAAAAGGAGACTTTCTCCAACCATATTTT. V usage is TRBV6-6 and J usage is TRBJ1-3; no firm D call. The germline V and J ends were trimmed by 5 bases and 15 bases, with 26 bases remaining between them. Germline lookup yields CDR1 MNHNY and CDR2 SVGAGI (reference sequence). The CDR3 totals 15 residues.

V gene TRBV19 combines with J gene TRBJ2-3, with D maybe TRBD1 (7 bases). Trimming cost V 5 bases and J 0 bases, with 12 bases left between them. This CDR3 comprises 15 residues. The germline V gene encodes CDR1 LNHDA and CDR2 SQIVND (reference sequence). CDR3 bases: TGTGCCAGTAGTCAGGGGGGCCGAAGCACAGATACGCAGTATTTT. Translated: CASSQGGRSTDTQYF. The whole variable domain, remainder taken from reference TRBV19 and TRBJ2-3, is DGGITQSPKYLFRKEGQNVTLSCEQNLNHDAMYWYRQDPGQGLRLIYYSQIVNDFQKGDIAEGYSVSREKKESFPLTVTSAQKNPTAFYLCASSQGGRSTDTQYFGPGTRLTVL.

The rearrangement uses TRBV7-7 and TRBJ2-7, with a possible D match to TRBD1 (6 bases). Germline V lookup: CDR1 SSHAT, CDR2 FNYEAQ (reference sequence). Trimming took 5 bases from V and 3 from J, leaving 11 bases between them. The CDR3 runs to 13 residues. The CDR3 sequence: CASSPGHLYEQYF. In nucleotides, the CDR3 is TGTGCCAGCAGCCCGGGACACCTCTACGAGCAGTACTTC.

This clone has just a few counts. V gene TRBV12-3 or TRBV12-4 combines with J gene TRBJ2-3; D gene unclear. V lost 8 bases and J 7 bases, leaving 7 bases between the germline ends. There are 10 residues in the CDR3. The CDR3 nucleotides are TGTGCCAGCGCACAGAATACGCAGTATTTT. Translating it yields CASAQNTQYF.

This clone was seen a single time. V is TRBV19 and J is TRBJ2-2; 7 bases match TRBD2. The junction had 5 bases not matched to a gene; V was cut back by 1 base and J by 0 bases. The CDR3 runs to 17 residues. The germline V gene encodes CDR1 LNHDA and CDR2 SQIVND (reference sequence). DNA of the CDR3: TGTGCCAGTAGTATAGGCGGCGGGGGATCGAACACCGGGGAGCTGTTTTTT. Protein product: CASSIGGGGSNTGELFF.

The gene calls are TRBV18 and TRBJ1-2; D possibly corresponds to TRBD1 (5 bases). This CDR3 spans 14 amino acids. Trimming shortened V by 0 bases and J by 4 bases, and 9 bases separated the two germline ends. Germline V gene sequence: CDR1 KGHSH, CDR2 LQKENI. The CDR3 nucleotides read TGTGCCAGCTCACCACCCGGGGGGGTCTATGGCTACACCTTC. This gives the protein CASSPPGGVYGYTF.

This clone occurred a few times. The V gene is TRBV19, the J gene TRBJ1-6, with TRBD1 matching over 8 bases. J was trimmed by 8 bases and V by 4 bases; bases with no gene match: 22. Per germline, CDR1 LNHDA and CDR2 SQIVND (reference sequence). This CDR3 spans 20 amino acids. CDR3 sequence: CASSKTPPAGGGRGHSPLHF. The CDR3 nucleotides read TGTGCCAGTAGTAAAACCCCTCCAGCTGGGGGGGGCAGGGGGCATTCACCCCTCCACTTT.

This rearrangement joins TRBV4-1 to TRBJ2-2; unclear D gene. The ends were cut back, 2 bases at V and 0 bases at J, with 16 bases in the middle. Germline CDR1 is MGHRA and CDR2 is YSYEKL. The CDR3 runs 18 residues. The CDR3 nucleotides read TGCGCCAGCAGCCAAAGAAATGTGTGGCCGCCGAACACCGGGGAGCTGTTTTTT. The encoded protein is CASSQRNVWPPNTGELFF.

This clone was found a few times. This chain connects TRBV7-2 to TRBJ2-3; D may be TRBD2 (5 bases). CDR1 SGHTA and CDR2 FQGNSA come from the germline V gene. Trimming left V 5 bases short and J 1 base short, with 16 bases between. CDR3 length equals 16 residues. The CDR3 DNA reads TGTGCCAGCAGCCCGGATTCCGACTATCGCACAGATACGCAGTATTTT. Translating gives CASSPDSDYRTDTQYF. The full variable domain, with the rest looked up from reference TRBV7-2 and TRBJ2-3, is GAGVSQSPSNKVTEKGKDVELRCDPISGHTALYWYRQSLGQGLEFLIYFQGNSAPDKSGLPSDRFSAERTGGSVSTLTIQRTQQEDSAVYLCASSPDSDYRTDTQYFGPGTRLTVL.

The V call is TRBV5-1, the J call TRBJ2-6, with 11 bases that match TRBD1. V lost 0 bases and J lost 4; bases outside the gene matches: 12. This CDR3 is 20 amino acids long. CDR1 and CDR2 from the germline V gene are SGHRS and YFSETQ. CDR3 loop: CASSLGLGGQGAGGANVLTF. In nucleotides, the CDR3 is TGCGCCAGCAGCTTGGGGTTGGGCGGACAGGGGGCCGGAGGGGCCAACGTCCTGACTTTC.

The rearrangement joins TRBV18 to TRBJ1-2; 8 positions agree with TRBD1. This CDR3 has 12 amino acids. Trimming at V came to 3 bases and at J to 8 bases, leaving 2 bases not matched to a gene. Per germline, CDR1 KGHSH and CDR2 LQKENI. CDR3 region: CASSPRGRGYTF. The CDR3 coding sequence is TGTGCCAGCTCACCCAGGGGGCGAGGCTACACCTTC.

V and J are TRBV4-1 and TRBJ2-7; D remains unclear. The CDR3 is 15 residues long. Trimming removed 0 bases from V and 0 bases from J, with 9 bases in between. Germline assignment: CDR1 MGHRA and CDR2 YSYEKL. The CDR3: CASSQELFRSYEQYF. The CDR3, as DNA: TGCGCCAGCAGCCAAGAGTTGTTCCGCTCCTACGAGCAGTACTTC.

The V gene is TRBV5-4, the J gene TRBJ2-3; 10 bases are shared with TRBD1. V lost 3 bases and J lost 4; bases outside the gene matches: 8. This CDR3 contains 16 residues. Germline V gene sequence: CDR1 SGHNT, CDR2 YYREEE (reference sequence). CDR3 region: CASSWGRTGGSDTQYF. The CDR3 DNA reads TGTGCCAGCAGCTGGGGGCGGACAGGGGGATCAGATACGCAGTATTTT. The variable domain in full, with the rest retrieved from reference TRBV5-4 and TRBJ2-3, is ETGVTQSPTHLIKTRGQQVTLRCSSQSGHNTVSWYQQALGQGPQFIFQYYREEENGRGNFPPRFSGLQFPNYSSELNVNALELDDSALYLCASSWGRTGGSDTQYFGPGTRLTVL.